This is a list of T cell receptor beta chains from one sample in a study of T cells in Graves' hyperthyroidism and ophthalmopathy. In TCRdb, the multiplex PCR reads were re-called with MiXCR into one record per CDR3 protein. The profile shows hundreds of thousands of distinct CDR3 sequences, approximately 14% of them singletons. Sample: blood. Receptors were obtained from a woman in her fifties or sixties with Graves' ophthalmopathy. Each CDR3 is given with its conserved first and last residue. D genes are given only for firm matches. For some rows the clone size is stated as once, few or many, or as a class when expanded; others skip it.

j_call d_call clone_size v_call cdr3_nt cdr3_aa
TRBJ1-4 . many TRBV28 TGTGCCAGCAGTTTGGGGGAAAAACTGTTTTTT CASSLGEKLFF
TRBJ2-1 TRBD2 . TRBV7-9 TGTGCCAGCAGCTCACCGACTAGCATAGGTCGGGATGTAGATGAGCAGTTCTTC CASSSPTSIGRDVDEQFF
TRBJ2-2 . . TRBV14 TGTGCCAGCAGCCCCTACCCCCGTACGGGAACGAACACCGGGGAGCTGTTTTTT CASSPYPRTGTNTGELFF
TRBJ1-5 . . TRBV4-1 TGCGCCAGCAGCCAAGTTGGGGGCATCAATCAGCCCCAGCATTTT CASSQVGGINQPQHF
TRBJ1-1 TRBD1 many TRBV30 TGTGCCTGGAACGAAGGGACAGGGAACACTGAAGCTTTCTTT CAWNEGTGNTEAFF
TRBJ2-7 TRBD2 many TRBV29-1 TGCAGCGTTGCCGGTTTGGCGGGAGGGATCTCCTACGAGCAGTACTTC CSVAGLAGGISYEQYF
TRBJ2-7 . many TRBV12-3/TRBV12-4 TGTGCCAGCAGCCCCACAGGGAATATCTTCTCCTACGAGCAGTACTTC CASSPTGNIFSYEQYF
TRBJ1-5 . many TRBV7-9 TGTGCCAGCAGCCCCGGGGGGCCCCAGCATTTT CASSPGGPQHF
TRBJ2-7 TRBD1 . TRBV27 TGTGCCAGCAGAAAGGACAGGGGACCTTCCGAGCAGTACTTC CASRKDRGPSEQYF
TRBJ1-2 . many TRBV28 TGTGCCAGCAGTGCTATCTCGGGACAAGGGATTCATGGCTACACCTTC CASSAISGQGIHGYTF
TRBJ2-2 TRBD2 many TRBV11-2 TGTGCCAGCAGCTTAGATCCTAGCGGTACCTACGCGAACACCGGGGAGCTGTTTTTT CASSLDPSGTYANTGELFF
TRBJ2-7 TRBD2 . TRBV4-3 TGCGCCAGCAGCCAGGACGGACTAGCGGGAGTCAATGAGCAGTACTTC CASSQDGLAGVNEQYF
TRBJ2-5 TRBD2 . TRBV11-2 TGTACCAGCAGCTCAGGGACTAGCGGAGGACAAGAGACCCAGTACTTC CTSSSGTSGGQETQYF
TRBJ2-5 . . TRBV15 TGTGCCACCAGCAGAGAGGGCGAGACCCAGTACTTC CATSREGETQYF
TRBJ1-4 TRBD1 few TRBV10-3 TGTGCCACCAACAGGGGGAAGGGTACTAATGAAAAACTGTTTTTT CATNRGKGTNEKLFF
TRBJ2-4 . . TRBV9 TGTGCCAGCAGCCCGGGGTGGGGGGACATTCAGTACTTC CASSPGWGDIQYF
TRBJ2-7 . . TRBV20-1 TGCAGTGCTAGATACAGTACCTACGAGCAGTACTTC CSARYSTYEQYF
TRBJ2-3 . . TRBV9 TGTGCCAGCAGCGTTTCTCCCCACAGGGAAGACGGCACAGATACGCAGTATTTT CASSVSPHREDGTDTQYF
TRBJ1-5 . . TRBV2 TGTGCCAGCAGTGAAGAAGTCAATCAGCCCCAGCATTTT CASSEEVNQPQHF
TRBJ1-1 . many TRBV11-3 TGTGCCAGCAGCTTAGGGGCAGACAACACTGAAGCTTTCTTT CASSLGADNTEAFF
TRBJ2-7 TRBD1 many TRBV20-1 TGCAGTGCTAGAGGCAATCTTGTTCGGGACAGGTGGACGTACGAGCAGTACTTC CSARGNLVRDRWTYEQYF
TRBJ1-2 . few TRBV10-3 TGTGCCATCAGGGGGGACCGAAGCGGTGGCTACACCTTC CAIRGDRSGGYTF
TRBJ1-4 . . TRBV6-2/TRBV6-3 TGTGCCAGCAGTTACGTCCGGGACACCGACGCCTCAACTAATGAAAAACTGTTTTTT CASSYVRDTDASTNEKLFF
TRBJ1-5 . . TRBV19 TGTGCCAGTAGTATAGTGGGAAGGACTCAGCCCCAGCATTTT CASSIVGRTQPQHF
TRBJ2-1 TRBD1 many TRBV7-3 TGTGCCAGCAGCTCCCGGGACAGACCCAATGAGCAGTTCTTC CASSSRDRPNEQFF
TRBJ1-5 TRBD1 few TRBV19 TGTGCCAGTAGTATACCCGGGACAGGGAGCCAGCCCCAGCATTTT CASSIPGTGSQPQHF
TRBJ2-7 . many TRBV30 TGTGCCTGGAGTGAAGGCTACGAGCAGTACTTC CAWSEGYEQYF
TRBJ2-2 . many TRBV9 TGTGCCAGCAGCGTACCCGGGGAGCTGTTTTTT CASSVPGELFF
TRBJ2-1 TRBD1 many TRBV20-1 TGCAGTGCTAGTCCGCAGGGGGCCTTCGGTGAGCAGTTCTTC CSASPQGAFGEQFF
TRBJ1-2 TRBD1 many TRBV27 TGTGCCAGCAGTCTGCGACAGGGGGCTTGGGGTAACTATGGCTACACCTTC CASSLRQGAWGNYGYTF
TRBJ1-5 . many TRBV6-2/TRBV6-3 TGTGCCAGCAGTCAACCTTTAGGACGGAATAGCAATCAGCCCCAGCATTTT CASSQPLGRNSNQPQHF
TRBJ1-6 . many TRBV12-3/TRBV12-4 TGTGCCAGCAGTTTGAAGGGAGGTAATTCACCCCTCCACTTT CASSLKGGNSPLHF
TRBJ2-7 . many TRBV6-2/TRBV6-3 TGTGCCAGCAGTTACTCGAGCAGGGTGTTGGACGAGCAGTACTTC CASSYSSRVLDEQYF
TRBJ2-1 TRBD1 few TRBV27 TGTGCCAGCAGATACCTATCAACTGGGACAGCAAATGAGCAGTTCTTC CASRYLSTGTANEQFF
TRBJ2-7 TRBD1 many TRBV20-1 TGCAGTGCTCTACCAGGAGACAGGGGCGCCTACGAGCAGTACTTC CSALPGDRGAYEQYF
TRBJ2-2 . few TRBV7-2 TGTGCCAGCAGCTTAGTTATAGCGAGCACCGGGGAGCTGTTTTTT CASSLVIASTGELFF
TRBJ2-7 TRBD2 many TRBV20-1 TGCAGTGCTAGAGGAAGTAGCGGGAGGGCCGGGAACGAGCAGTACTTC CSARGSSGRAGNEQYF
TRBJ2-3 TRBD2 many TRBV20-1 TGCAGTGCTAGAGATTTTGCGCTAGCGGGAGTATCTCGTCGGCCAGATACGCAGTATTTT CSARDFALAGVSRRPDTQYF
TRBJ2-5 . . TRBV24-1 TGTGCCACCAGTGATTTTAGTCCAGGGCGAGAGGACAATAAAGAGACCCAGTACTTC CATSDFSPGREDNKETQYF
TRBJ2-7 TRBD2 many TRBV7-8 TGTGCCAGCACCCCGGGGCGACTAGCGGGAGCCTCCGAGCAGTACTTC CASTPGRLAGASEQYF
TRBJ2-7 . many TRBV28 TGTGCCAGCAGTGGGGCCCCCCGGGAGCAGTACTTC CASSGAPREQYF
TRBJ2-7 TRBD1 many TRBV5-1 TGCGCCAGCAGATTGGGACAGGGAGGTTACGAGCAGTACTTC CASRLGQGGYEQYF
TRBJ2-1 TRBD2 many TRBV6-1 TGTGCCAGCAGTGGTAGCGGGAAGGGATGGCTGGAGCAGTTCTTC CASSGSGKGWLEQFF
TRBJ1-2 . . TRBV14 TGTGCCAGCAGCCAGCTTCCCAGGGGCGACTATGGCTACACCTTC CASSQLPRGDYGYTF
TRBJ2-7 . many TRBV28 TGTGCCAGCAGTTTACGGGGGAGGAAGTACGAGCAGTACTTC CASSLRGRKYEQYF
TRBJ2-7 TRBD2 few TRBV4-1 TGCGCCAGCAGCCAAGCTCCGACTAGCGGCTACGAGCAGTACTTC CASSQAPTSGYEQYF
TRBJ1-2 TRBD1 . TRBV5-1 TGCGCCAGCAGCCAATTTATACAGGGGGCTGTTGGTGGCTACACCTTC CASSQFIQGAVGGYTF
TRBJ1-1 . many TRBV29-1 TGCAGCTTATCGAGACAAGTAAACACTGAAGCTTTCTTT CSLSRQVNTEAFF
TRBJ2-1 TRBD2 few TRBV12-3/TRBV12-4 TGTGCCAGCAGTTGGACTAGTGAGGACCTAAGGCAGTTCTTC CASSWTSEDLRQFF
TRBJ2-6 . few TRBV7-2 TGTGCCCTTGATAACTCTGGGGCCAACGTCCTGACTTTC CALDNSGANVLTF
TRBJ2-3 . many TRBV27 TGTGCCAGCAGTTTATGGCGGCCGCTCCCCGAAGATACGCAGTATTTT CASSLWRPLPEDTQYF
TRBJ2-5 TRBD2 . TRBV4-1 TGCGCCAGCAGCCAAGTAAGAGGACTAGCCCAAGAGACCCAGTACTTC CASSQVRGLAQETQYF
TRBJ2-7 TRBD2 many TRBV5-8 TGTGCCAGCAGCCACGGGACTAGTACCTACGAGCAGTACTTC CASSHGTSTYEQYF
TRBJ2-1 . . TRBV29-1 TGCAGCGTTGATGGGTACGTGATGAATGAGCAGTTCTTC CSVDGYVMNEQFF
TRBJ1-1 TRBD1 many TRBV24-1 TGTGCCACCATTGAGCGACAGGGCGGTGAAGCTTTCTTT CATIERQGGEAFF